A single sample gave rise to the 24 T cell receptor beta chains below, sequenced in a study of breast tumors, draining lymph nodes, adjacent tissues. Axillary draining lymph nodes of breast cancer patients supplied the node samples. One entry per CDR3 protein, called by TCRdb with MiXCR from the multiplex PCR reads. The sample lists around 230,000 distinct CDR3 sequences, 32% occurring once. Sequencing was done on a sample of axillary lymph node tissue. These receptors were collected from a female donor with breast cancer. Some clones in this sample may be carry-over from other donors' samples.

Note on this clonotype: Possible read error: a much larger clone is one base away. Given the absence of the conserved phenylalanine or tryptophan at the CDR3 end, a read error is likely. The CDR3 is CASSLISGDNEQFL. The DNA for the CDR3 is TGTGCCAGCAGCTTAATTAGCGGTGACAATGAGCAGTTCCTC. This rearrangement joins TRBV7-3 to TRBJ2-1; tentative D call: TRBD2 (6 bases). Trimming shortened V by 1 base and J by 5 bases, and 9 bases separated the two germline ends. Germline loops: CDR1 SGHTA, CDR2 FQGTGA. The CDR3 has 14 residues.

This clonotype was recorded once. This chain connects TRBV9 to TRBJ1-5; possibly TRBD1 for D (5 bases). The CDR3 is 14 amino acids. Per germline, CDR1 SGDLS and CDR2 YYNGEE. Trimming took 3 bases from V and 4 from J, leaving 11 bases between them. The CDR3 loop reads CASSGDVGNQPQHF. The CDR3 DNA sequence: TGTGCCAGCAGCGGGGACGTCGGTAATCAGCCCCAGCATTTT.

At least ten counts were recorded for this clonotype. The V and J genes are TRBV20-1 and TRBJ2-3; D is ambiguous. The CDR3 has 11 residues. Germline V gene data show CDR1 as DFQATT and CDR2 as SNEGSKA (reference sequence). V lost 6 bases to trimming and J lost 5 bases, with 9 bases between them. The CDR3 region is CSAPRGDTQYF. CDR3 DNA sequence: TGCAGTGCCCCGAGAGGAGATACGCAGTATTTT.

This clonotype was observed many times. The CDR3 loop reads CSARYEGFIYEQYF. For the CDR3, the DNA is TGCAGTGCTAGATATGAGGGGTTCATCTACGAGCAGTACTTC. The chain is built from TRBV20-1 and TRBJ2-7; D possibly matches TRBD1 or TRBD2 (5 bases each). The CDR3 runs to 14 residues. The germline V gene has CDR1 DFQATT and CDR2 SNEGSKA (reference sequence). V lost 2 bases and J lost 3, with 14 bases in between.

A word on this clonotype: The junction does not match germline at one end; this may be a read error. The chain combines TRBV27 with TRBJ2-2, with TRBD2 as a possible D gene (6 bases). Germline CDR1 MNHEY, CDR2 SMNVEV (reference sequence). The CDR3 is made up of 14 amino acids. The CDR3 sequence: CVSSFRTTTGELFF. CDR3 nucleotide sequence: TGTGTCAGCAGTTTTCGGACTACCACCGGGGAGCTGTTTTTT.

This clonotype came up many times. The chain links TRBV28 to TRBJ2-7; 7 bases map to TRBD2. Germline V gene data show CDR1 as MDHEN and CDR2 as SYDVKM. With 6 bases clipped from V and 0 bases from J, the junction kept 11 bases outside the gene matches. CDR3 length equals 16 residues. The CDR3 is CASRTLGGGNSYEQYF. CDR3 coding DNA: TGTGCCAGCAGAACCCTGGGGGGAGGGAACTCCTACGAGCAGTACTTC. Together with reference TRBV28 and TRBJ2-7, the CDR3 gives the full variable domain: DVKVTQSSRYLVKRTGEKVFLECVQDMDHENMFWYRQDPGLGLRLIYFSYDVKMKEKGDIPEGYSVSREKKERFSLILESASTNQTSMYLCASRTLGGGNSYEQYFGPGTRLTVT.

This clonotype was recorded many times. One end of the junction is discordant with germline, which a read error may explain. This chain links TRBV6-6 with TRBJ2-6, with no clear D. The germline CDR1 and CDR2 sequences are MNHNY and SVGAGI (reference sequence). The CDR3 contains 19 residues. CDR3 DNA: TGTGCCAGCAGTCACTCCAACCTGGACGGGCCCTCTGGGGCCAACGTCCTGACTTTC. This sequence encodes CASSHSNLDGPSGANVLTF.

This clonotype was recorded many times. CDR3 coding DNA: TGTGCCAGCAGCCCCGGGACTAGCGGCAACGAGCAGTACTTC. Residues: CASSPGTSGNEQYF. The chain combines TRBV9 with TRBJ2-7, with 11 bases fitting TRBD2. Germline CDR1 is SGDLS and CDR2 is YYNGEE. With V trimmed by 4 bases and J by 5 bases, 5 bases remained unmatched. The CDR3 is 14 residues long.

There are many counts of this clonotype. The J gene is TRBJ2-7, the V gene TRBV11-3; 8 bases fit TRBD1. From germline, CDR1 is SGHNT and CDR2 YENEEA. The V and J ends lost 4 bases and 0 bases, in that order; junction bases with no gene match: 5. CDR3 length: 15 amino acids. CDR3 bases: TGTGCCAGCAGCTCTGGACAGGGTGGCTCCTACGAGCAGTACTTC. As protein: CASSSGQGGSYEQYF.

This clonotype was found many times. The chain carries TRBV19 and TRBJ2-7; 12 positions agree with TRBD1. This CDR3 has 14 amino acids. V was pared by 5 bases and J by 6 bases, with 5 bases of the junction left unmatched. Germline CDR1 is LNHDA and CDR2 is SQIVND (reference sequence). CDR3 bases: TGTGCCAGTAGTTGGGGACAGGGGGCTAGCGAGCAGTACTTC. This translates into CASSWGQGASEQYF. The complete variable domain, with remaining parts taken from reference TRBV19 and TRBJ2-7, reads DGGITQSPKYLFRKEGQNVTLSCEQNLNHDAMYWYRQDPGQGLRLIYYSQIVNDFQKGDIAEGYSVSREKKESFPLTVTSAQKNPTAFYLCASSWGQGASEQYFGPGTRLTVT.

This clonotype was seen only a few times. The chain combines TRBV6-2 or TRBV6-3 with TRBJ2-7; tentative D call: TRBD1 (5 bases). The CDR3 extends over 16 amino acids. Trimming shortened V by 5 bases and J by 4 bases, and 21 bases separated the two germline ends. The germline CDR1 and CDR2 sequences are MNHEY and SVGEGT. The CDR3 coding sequence is TGTGCCAGCAGTCCCGTTCGGACAACAGTTAGGTACGAGCAGTACTTC. It encodes CASSPVRTTVRYEQYF.

The sample holds many counts of this clonotype. The chain links TRBV5-6 to TRBJ2-7, with D hard to call. Germline assignment: CDR1 SGHDT and CDR2 YYEEEE. This CDR3 has 14 amino acids. Between the trimmed V and J ends, which lost 0 bases and 3 bases, there was a span of 10 bases. CDR3 nucleotide sequence: TGTGCCAGCAGCTTGGTCGAGAGGAGCTACGAGCAGTACTTC. Its protein product is CASSLVERSYEQYF.

On this clonotype: A read error may be the cause here, since a much bigger clone is one base away. The chain combines TRBV11-2 with TRBJ2-7, with D uncertain. Germline V gene lookup returns CDR1 SGHAT and CDR2 FQNNGV. This CDR3 has 12 amino acids. The CDR3 loop is CASSLFSYEQCF. CDR3 in DNA: TGTGCCAGCAGCTTATTCAGTTACGAGCAGTGCTTC.

The rearrangement links TRBV29-1 to TRBJ2-1, with TRBD1 as a possible D gene (5 bases). V was trimmed by 6 bases and J by 3 bases, leaving 15 bases between them. The CDR3 has 14 residues. Germline loops: CDR1 SQVTM, CDR2 ANQGSEA. In DNA form, the CDR3 reads TGCAGCGTAGTGGGGCCGATCTGCTACAATGAGCAGTTCTTC. As protein: CSVVGPICYNEQFF.

This clonotype was counted a few times. V is TRBV28 and J is TRBJ2-7; 10 bases align to TRBD2. The V and J ends lost 2 bases and 5 bases, in that order; junction bases with no gene match: 3. This CDR3 comprises 14 residues. Germline CDR1 reads MDHEN; CDR2 reads SYDVKM. CDR3 sequence reads: CASSLLAGVNEQYF. The CDR3 DNA follows: TGTGCCAGCAGTTTACTAGCGGGAGTGAACGAGCAGTACTTC.

The chain employs TRBV24-1 and TRBJ2-7; 8 bases map to TRBD1. Germline CDR1 reads KGHDR; CDR2 reads SFDVKD. J gave up 0 bases and V 4 bases, and 7 bases lay outside the gene matches. The CDR3 sequence is 16 residues long. The CDR3 region has the DNA TGTGCCACCAGTGACTTCACCGGGACAGGCTCCTACGAGCAGTACTTC. It yields the protein CATSDFTGTGSYEQYF.

This clonotype came up many times. V is TRBV19 and J is TRBJ2-2; 7 bases match TRBD2. The germline CDR1 and CDR2 sequences are LNHDA and SQIVND (reference sequence). V shed 1 base and J 4 bases; nucleotides not matched to a gene: 3. This CDR3 contains 15 residues. CDR3 DNA sequence: TGTGCCAGTAGTATAGGCGGGAGTGTCACCGGGGAGCTGTTTTTT. Its translation: CASSIGGSVTGELFF.

This clonotype was detected ten times or more. J is TRBJ1-5 and V is TRBV6-4, with a possible D match to TRBD1 (5 bases). V was trimmed by 6 bases and J by 6 bases, leaving 12 bases between them. Germline V gene sequence: CDR1 MRHNA, CDR2 SNTAGT. The CDR3 covers 13 residues. CDR3 DNA: TGTGCCAGCAGAAAAAGGGGTGGTCAGCCCCAGCATTTT. Its translation: CASRKRGGQPQHF.

The table lists this clonotype with many counts. The CDR3 sequence is CSARLGGGNYEQYF. CDR3 nucleotide sequence: TGCAGTGCTCGACTGGGGGGGGGGAACTACGAGCAGTACTTC. V is TRBV20-1 and J is TRBJ2-7, with 7 bases lining up with TRBD2. The CDR3 loop spans 14 amino acids. CDR1 and CDR2 (germline): DFQATT, SNEGSKA (reference sequence). Unmatched junction bases numbered 10, after V lost 5 bases and J lost 3 bases.

This chain links TRBV9 with TRBJ2-1; 7 nucleotides line up with TRBD2. The CDR3 has 13 amino acids. The J segment lost 7 bases and the V segment lost 2 bases, leaving 3 bases of the junction unmatched. CDR1 is SGDLS and CDR2 is YYNGEE in the germline V gene. The CDR3 loop reads CASSVGGWNEQFF. CDR3 coding DNA: TGTGCCAGCAGCGTGGGGGGGTGGAATGAGCAGTTCTTC.

Points on this clonotype: A read error may be the cause here, since a much bigger clone is one base away. The chain joins TRBV5-1 to TRBJ2-3, with D possibly TRBD1 on 6 matching bases. Trimming removed 0 bases from V and 2 bases from J, with 13 bases in between. CDR1 and CDR2 (germline): SGHRS, YFSETQ. This CDR3 region has 16 residues. CDR3 nucleotide sequence: TGCGCCAGCAGCTTGGACGAACAGGGATACACAGATACGCAGTATTTT. Protein: CASSLDEQGYTDTQYF.

This clonotype has at least ten counts. The rearrangement uses TRBV11-2 and TRBJ2-1; 10 bases are a match to TRBD2. J gave up 4 bases and V 3 bases, and 6 bases lay outside the gene matches. The CDR3 extends over 16 amino acids. Per the germline V gene, CDR1 is SGHAT and CDR2 is FQNNGV. The CDR3 nucleotides read TGTGCCAGCAGCTTGTTAGCGGGAGGTGGTTACAATGAGCAGTTCTTC. Encoded protein: CASSLLAGGGYNEQFF.

With regard to this clonotype: This clone may be a read error of a much larger clone one base away. This chain uses TRBV9 with TRBJ1-1, with D possibly being TRBD1 (5 bases). Germline loops: CDR1 SGDLS, CDR2 YYNGEE. This CDR3 is 14 amino acids long. The CDR3 nucleotides are TGTGCCAGCAGCGCGCAGGGTGGGAGCACTGAAGCTCTCTTT. It encodes CASSAQGGSTEALF.

This clonotype was counted ten times or more. This chain joins TRBV4-3 and TRBJ2-1; perhaps TRBD2 as D (5 bases). CDR1 is LGHNA and CDR2 is YSLEER in the germline V gene. The germline V and J ends were trimmed by 4 bases and 4 bases, with 11 bases remaining between them. The CDR3 spans 14 residues. CDR3: CASSPGSGYNEQFF. CDR3 DNA sequence: TGCGCCAGCAGCCCTGGCTCGGGGTACAATGAGCAGTTCTTC.